This T cell receptor (beta chain) was retrieved from a study of blood T cell repertoires in COVID-19. Sequenced by immunoSEQ multiplex PCR; TCRdb stores in-frame clones only, minus some. The sample has more than 80,000 clones, roughly 90% seen once. This CDR3 contains 14 residues. The germline gives CDR1 SQVTM, CDR2 ANQGSEA. Turning to this clone: One end of the junction varies from germline; a read error may be responsible.

The V gene is TRBV29-1, the J gene TRBJ1-4; 9 positions agree with TRBD1. The specimen was peripheral blood. The origin of this receptor is a human donor with active COVID-19. The donor label of this sample is uncertain. CDR3 bases: TGCAGCGTTGGGGGACAGGGATTTAATGAAAAGCTGTTTTTT. It translates to CSVGGQGFNEKLFF.